This TCR beta chain was documented in a study of vaccination and CD4 T cells after COVID-19 (dated by TCRdb to between 2021 and 2023). At the level of the whole study: Convalescent patients had a positive SARS-CoV-2 result on nasal swab PCR, and of these patients, under ten had mild disease and one had severe disease. The time from the second vaccine dose to post-vaccine blood sampling had a median of roughly 77 days and ranged from about 14 to 241 days. For stimulating the cultures, overlapping spike peptide pools were used, derived from SARS-CoV-2 as well as from the common cold coronaviruses HCoV-NL63, HCoV-OC43 and HCoV-229E. Two doses of either the Pfizer-BioNTech BNT162b2 vaccine (n=8) or the Moderna mRNA-1273 vaccine (n=2) were administered to participants. In the convalescent cohort there were six males and four females, among whom were two Hispanic individuals, seven Caucasians, two Asians and one multiracial person. In 10 COVID-19 convalescent patients and several infection-naive healthy vaccine recipients, the spike-specific CD4+ TCR repertoire before mRNA vaccination was compared with the repertoire after mRNA vaccination. Post-COVID blood samples from convalescent patients were collected a median of approximately 100 days after diagnosis, with a range of about 35 to 180 days. Control cultures used a CEFX viral epitope pool as positive control, an HIV-1 Nef peptide pool as negative control, or no peptide.

What the treatment or condition label conveys for this sample: roughly ten-day PBMC culture with coronavirus spike peptide pools or control peptides (ViraFEST assay). The study used the ViraFEST assay, which expanded antigen-specific T cells with peptide pools and then identified expanded clonotypes by TCR sequencing. Positive SARS-CoV-2 PCR tests in the convalescent patients dated from March to December 2020, before Alpha, Beta and Delta variants emerged in the United States. Two million PBMCs per well were cultured in IMDM with approximately 5.2% human AB serum and approximately 10 IU/ml IL-2, plus 10 ug/ml peptide pools. Half of the culture medium was replaced with fresh IL-2-containing medium on days 3 and 7. After around 11 days of culture, CD4+ T cells were isolated by negative selection with the EasySep CD4+ T cell isolation kit. Ficoll-Paque Plus gradient centrifugation was used to isolate PBMCs from whole blood, and the isolated PBMCs were then either used fresh or cryopreserved at -140C. Triplicate wells were generally used for each culture condition.

Here is what the overall study found, with its caveats: Of the vaccine-specific clones in convalescent patients, 304 of 307, or nearly all, reacted only to SARS-CoV-2 spike and did not cross-react with common cold coronaviruses. The study included relatively few convalescent patients and did not analyze early timepoints after natural infection. In convalescent patients, a median around 90% of post-vaccine SARS-CoV-2-reactive clones were detected only after vaccination, and vaccine-specific priming was suggested by this finding. The median count of SARS-CoV-2-reactive clonotypes went up from 21 after infection to approximately 40 after vaccination, although the change was not significant.

The CDR3, cysteine through phenylalanine, is 16 amino acids long. Of all the DNA, just the CDR3 is kept, 48 bases in frame from base 1. V loses 0 bases, J loses 6 bases, and the germline ends lie 20 bases apart. Taken from the germline V gene (reference sequence), the CDR1 and CDR2 loops are DFQATT and SNEGSKA. The sample holds a few counts of this clonotype. The clone's antigen remains unknown. Base qualities are not recorded, but no much larger clone differs from it by a single base. Receptors were amplified or captured by PCR. DNA from cultured CD4+ T cells underwent TCR sequencing with the Oncomine TCR Beta short-read assay at the Johns Hopkins FTIC core. Genomic DNA was extracted from the cultured CD4+ T cells with the QIAamp micro DNA kit. Oncomine TCR Beta libraries from cultured CD4+ T cells were pooled using unique dual indexes and sequenced on an Illumina iSeq 100. On the study's bioinformatics: Non-productive sequences were removed, and CDR3s not starting with C, not ending with F or W, or shorter than 7 amino acids were discarded. The MANAFEST web application was used to identify antigen-specific clonotypes by comparing peptide-stimulated wells against reference wells and other culture wells. Positive clones required FDR below 0.05, an odds ratio above 5, and productive frequency above 0.1% in at least two of three replicate wells. Clonotypes that were significantly expanded in both SARS-CoV-2 spike wells and at least one common cold coronavirus spike condition were defined as cross-reactive. Using R version 3.6.1, CDR3 homology was evaluated through Levenshtein distances (stringdist) along with unrooted phylogenetic trees (ape). TCRdb passed the public sequencing reads through fastp at Q25 and MiXCR, retaining productive beta sequences. Duplicate CDR3 protein sequences are folded into a single record with the most common DNA and genes. The V and J calls follow TCRdb's processing rather than the paper's. In this sample the table shows some 5,400 distinct CDR3 sequences, about 32% of which occur a single time. The ten top clones hold 30% to 40% of the sample.

This TCR was recovered from a human donor who had recovered from COVID-19. Sequenced here: CD4+ T cells from blood, cultured in vitro, sampled after SARS-CoV-2 vaccination. This chain is built from TRBV20-1 and TRBJ1-2; D gene: possibly TRBD1, on 5 matching bases. The CDR3 in this case is CSARDPGLQVSNGYTF. The DNA sequence is as follows: TGCAGTGCTAGAGACCCCGGATTACAGGTTTCGAATGGCTACACCTTC.